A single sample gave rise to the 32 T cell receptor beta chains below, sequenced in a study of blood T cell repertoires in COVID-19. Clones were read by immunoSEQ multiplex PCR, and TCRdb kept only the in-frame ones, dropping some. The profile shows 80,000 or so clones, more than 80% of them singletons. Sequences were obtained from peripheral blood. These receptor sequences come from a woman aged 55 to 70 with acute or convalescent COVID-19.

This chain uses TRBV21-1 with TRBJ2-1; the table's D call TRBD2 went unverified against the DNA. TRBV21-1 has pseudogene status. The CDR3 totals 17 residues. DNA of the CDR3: TGTGCCAGCAGCAAAGTAAAGGAGCGGGGGGACGGGAATGAGCAGTTCTTC. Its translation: CASSKVKERGDGNEQFF.

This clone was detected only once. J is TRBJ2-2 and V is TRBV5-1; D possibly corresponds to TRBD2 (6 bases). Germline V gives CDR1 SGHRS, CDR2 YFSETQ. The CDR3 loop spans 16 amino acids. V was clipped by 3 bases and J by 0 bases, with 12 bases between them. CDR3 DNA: TGCGCCAGCAGCTCCGGAGGGACCGCGAACACCGGGGAGCTGTTTTTT. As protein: CASSSGGTANTGELFF.

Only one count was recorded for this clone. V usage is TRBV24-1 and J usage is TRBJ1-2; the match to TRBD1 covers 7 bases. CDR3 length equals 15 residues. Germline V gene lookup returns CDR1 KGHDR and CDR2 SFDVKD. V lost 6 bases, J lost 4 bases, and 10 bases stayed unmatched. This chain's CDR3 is CATSPNRGEGYGYTF. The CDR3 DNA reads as TGTGCCACCAGTCCCAACAGGGGAGAGGGCTATGGCTACACCTTC.

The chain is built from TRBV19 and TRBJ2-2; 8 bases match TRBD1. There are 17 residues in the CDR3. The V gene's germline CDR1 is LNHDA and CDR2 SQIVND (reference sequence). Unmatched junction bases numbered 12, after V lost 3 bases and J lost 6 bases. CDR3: CASSISPTGAGPGELFF. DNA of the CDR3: TGTGCCAGTAGTATCTCGCCGACAGGGGCTGGGCCCGGGGAGCTGTTTTTT.

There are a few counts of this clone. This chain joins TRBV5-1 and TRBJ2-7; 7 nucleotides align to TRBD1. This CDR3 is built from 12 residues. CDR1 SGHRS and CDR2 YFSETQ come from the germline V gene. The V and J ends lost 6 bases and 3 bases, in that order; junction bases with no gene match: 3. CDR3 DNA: TGCGCCAGCACTGGACAGGTCTACGAGCAGTACTTC. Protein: CASTGQVYEQYF.

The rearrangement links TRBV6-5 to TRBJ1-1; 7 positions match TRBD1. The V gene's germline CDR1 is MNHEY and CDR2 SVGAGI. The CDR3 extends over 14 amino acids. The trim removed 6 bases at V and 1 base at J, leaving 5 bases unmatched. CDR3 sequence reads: CASRRQGPNTEAFF. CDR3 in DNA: TGTGCCAGCAGGCGACAGGGCCCGAACACTGAAGCTTTCTTT.

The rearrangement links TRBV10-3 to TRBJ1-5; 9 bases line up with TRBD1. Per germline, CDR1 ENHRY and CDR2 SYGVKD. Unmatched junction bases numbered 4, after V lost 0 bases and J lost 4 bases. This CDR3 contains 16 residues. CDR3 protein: CAISESKGTGNQPQHF. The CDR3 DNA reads TGTGCCATCAGTGAGTCTAAGGGGACAGGGAATCAGCCCCAGCATTTT.

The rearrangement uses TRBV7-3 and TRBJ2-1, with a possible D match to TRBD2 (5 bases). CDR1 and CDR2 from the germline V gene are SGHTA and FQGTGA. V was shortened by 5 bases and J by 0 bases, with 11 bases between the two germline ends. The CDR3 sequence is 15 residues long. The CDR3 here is CASSVDYSSYNEQFF. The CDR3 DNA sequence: TGTGCCAGCAGCGTCGACTATAGCTCCTACAATGAGCAGTTCTTC.

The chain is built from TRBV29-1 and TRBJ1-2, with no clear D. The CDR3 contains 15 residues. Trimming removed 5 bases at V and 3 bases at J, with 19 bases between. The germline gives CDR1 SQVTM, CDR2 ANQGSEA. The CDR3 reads CSVILRRGGDYGYTF. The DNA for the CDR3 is TGCAGCGTTATCCTCAGGCGGGGAGGCGACTATGGCTACACCTTC.

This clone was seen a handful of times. The CDR3 region is CASRGDNSNQPQHF. The DNA of the CDR3 is TGTGCCAGCAGGGGAGATAATAGCAATCAGCCCCAGCATTTT. The chain carries TRBV6-5 and TRBJ1-5; D call uncertain. V dropped 6 bases and J dropped 0 bases, with 9 bases sitting between them. Germline CDR1 and CDR2: MNHEY and SVGAGI. This CDR3 has 14 residues.

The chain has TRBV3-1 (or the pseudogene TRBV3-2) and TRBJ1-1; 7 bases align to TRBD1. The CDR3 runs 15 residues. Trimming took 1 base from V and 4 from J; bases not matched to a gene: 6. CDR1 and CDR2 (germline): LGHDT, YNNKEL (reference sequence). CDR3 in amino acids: CASSQGQGVSTEAFF. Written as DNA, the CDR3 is TGTGCCAGCAGCCAAGGACAGGGCGTCAGCACTGAAGCTTTCTTT.

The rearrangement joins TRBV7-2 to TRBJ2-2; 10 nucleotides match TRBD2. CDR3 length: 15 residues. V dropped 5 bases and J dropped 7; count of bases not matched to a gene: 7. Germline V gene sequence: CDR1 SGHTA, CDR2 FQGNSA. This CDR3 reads CASSQAGGPGGELFF. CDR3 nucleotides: TGTGCCAGCAGCCAAGCGGGGGGGCCCGGCGGGGAGCTGTTTTTT. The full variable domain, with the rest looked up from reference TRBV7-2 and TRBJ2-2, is GAGVSQSPSNKVTEKGKDVELRCDPISGHTALYWYRQSLGQGLEFLIYFQGNSAPDKSGLPSDRFSAERTGGSVSTLTIQRTQQEDSAVYLCASSQAGGPGGELFFGEGSRLTVL.

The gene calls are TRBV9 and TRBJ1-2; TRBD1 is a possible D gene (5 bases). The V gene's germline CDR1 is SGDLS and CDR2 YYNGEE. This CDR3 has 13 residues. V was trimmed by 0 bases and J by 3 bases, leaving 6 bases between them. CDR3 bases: TGTGCCAGCAGCGTAGGGGGGGACTATGGCTACACCTTC. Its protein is CASSVGGDYGYTF.

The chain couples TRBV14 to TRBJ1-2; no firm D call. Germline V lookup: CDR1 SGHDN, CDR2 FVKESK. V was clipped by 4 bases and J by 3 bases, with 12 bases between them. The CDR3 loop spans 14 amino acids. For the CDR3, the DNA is TGTGCCAGCAGCCCCTCTGGAGATTACTATGGCTACACCTTC. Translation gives CASSPSGDYYGYTF.

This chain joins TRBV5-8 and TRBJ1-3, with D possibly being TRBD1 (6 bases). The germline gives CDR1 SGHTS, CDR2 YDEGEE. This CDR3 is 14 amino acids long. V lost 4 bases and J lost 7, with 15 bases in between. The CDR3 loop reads CASSPQGNRNTIYF. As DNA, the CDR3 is TGTGCCAGCAGCCCCCAGGGGAATCGGAACACCATATATTTT. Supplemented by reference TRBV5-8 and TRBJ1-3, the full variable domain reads EAGVTQSPTHLIKTRGQQATLRCSPISGHTSVYWYQQALGLGLQFLLWYDEGEERNRGNFPPRFSGRQFPNYSSELNVNALELEDSALYLCASSPQGNRNTIYFGEGSWLTVV.

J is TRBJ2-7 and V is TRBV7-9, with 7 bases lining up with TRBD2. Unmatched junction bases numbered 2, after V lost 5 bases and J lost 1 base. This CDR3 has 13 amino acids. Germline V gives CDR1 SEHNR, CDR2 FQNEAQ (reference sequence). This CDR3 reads CASSPRGSYEQYV. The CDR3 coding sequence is TGTGCCAGCAGCCCGCGGGGGTCCTACGAGCAGTACGTC.

In DNA form, the CDR3 reads TGTGCCAGCAGTCTGGACAAGCCCTATGGCTACACCTTC. Translation: CASSLDKPYGYTF. The chain is built from TRBV12-3 or TRBV12-4 and TRBJ1-2; D perhaps matches TRBD1 (5 bases). Trimming took off 5 bases at V and 4 bases at J, with 11 bases between the two ends. The CDR3 has 13 amino acids.

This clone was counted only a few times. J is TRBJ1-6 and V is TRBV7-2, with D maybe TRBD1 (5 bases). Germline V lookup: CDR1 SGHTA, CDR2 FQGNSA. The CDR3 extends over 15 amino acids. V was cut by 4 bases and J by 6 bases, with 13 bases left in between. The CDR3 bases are TGTGCCAGCAGCTCAACCGGGACTCCTAATTCACCCCTCCACTTT. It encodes CASSSTGTPNSPLHF.

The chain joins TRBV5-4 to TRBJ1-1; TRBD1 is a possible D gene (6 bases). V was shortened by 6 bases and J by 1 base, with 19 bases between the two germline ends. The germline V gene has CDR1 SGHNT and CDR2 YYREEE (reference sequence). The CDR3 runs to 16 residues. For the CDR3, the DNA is TGTGCCAGCAACATCCTTGGGGACATAAGGAACACTGAAGCTTTCTTT. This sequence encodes CASNILGDIRNTEAFF.

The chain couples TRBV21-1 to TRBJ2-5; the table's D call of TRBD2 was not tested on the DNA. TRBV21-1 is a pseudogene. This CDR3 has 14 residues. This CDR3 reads CASSKESSRETQYF. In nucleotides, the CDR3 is TGTGCCAGCAGCAAAGAGTCTAGCAGGGAGACCCAGTACTTC.

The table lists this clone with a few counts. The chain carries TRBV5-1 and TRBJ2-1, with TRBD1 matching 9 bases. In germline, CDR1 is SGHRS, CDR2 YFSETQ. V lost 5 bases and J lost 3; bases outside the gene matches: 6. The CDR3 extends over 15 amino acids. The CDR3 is CASRTGTGFYNEQFF. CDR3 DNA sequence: TGCGCCAGCAGAACCGGGACAGGGTTCTACAATGAGCAGTTCTTC.

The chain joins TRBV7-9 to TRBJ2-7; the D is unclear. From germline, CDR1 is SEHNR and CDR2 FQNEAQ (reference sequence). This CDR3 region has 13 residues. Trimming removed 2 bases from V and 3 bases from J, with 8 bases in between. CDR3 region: CASSLSQFYEQYV. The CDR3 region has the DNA TGTGCCAGCAGCTTATCCCAGTTCTACGAGCAGTACGTC.

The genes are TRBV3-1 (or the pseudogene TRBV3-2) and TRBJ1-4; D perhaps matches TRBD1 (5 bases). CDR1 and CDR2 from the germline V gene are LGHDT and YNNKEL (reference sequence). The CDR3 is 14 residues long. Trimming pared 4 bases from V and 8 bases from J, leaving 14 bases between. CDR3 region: CASSPTRGREKLFF. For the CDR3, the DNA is TGTGCCAGCAGCCCGACTAGGGGAAGGGAAAAACTGTTTTTT.

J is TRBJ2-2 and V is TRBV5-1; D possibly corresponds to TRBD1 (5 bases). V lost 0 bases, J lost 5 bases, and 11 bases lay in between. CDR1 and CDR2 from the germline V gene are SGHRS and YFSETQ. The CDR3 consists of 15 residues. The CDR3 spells CASSLDQGRTGELFF. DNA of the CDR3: TGCGCCAGCAGCTTGGATCAGGGTAGAACCGGGGAGCTGTTTTTT.

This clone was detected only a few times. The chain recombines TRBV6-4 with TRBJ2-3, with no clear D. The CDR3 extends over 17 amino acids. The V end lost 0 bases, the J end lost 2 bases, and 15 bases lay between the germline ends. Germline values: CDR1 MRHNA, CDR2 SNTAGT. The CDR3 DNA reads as TGTGCCAGCAGTGACTCCCCAGGTTTCATAAACACAGATACGCAGTATTTT. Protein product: CASSDSPGFINTDTQYF.

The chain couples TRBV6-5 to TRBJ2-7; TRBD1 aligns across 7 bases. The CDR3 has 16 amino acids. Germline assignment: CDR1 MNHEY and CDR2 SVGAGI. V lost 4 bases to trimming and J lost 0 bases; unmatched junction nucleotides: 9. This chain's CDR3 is CASSFSRDSPSYEQYF. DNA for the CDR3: TGTGCCAGCAGTTTTTCACGGGACAGCCCCTCCTACGAGCAGTACTTC.

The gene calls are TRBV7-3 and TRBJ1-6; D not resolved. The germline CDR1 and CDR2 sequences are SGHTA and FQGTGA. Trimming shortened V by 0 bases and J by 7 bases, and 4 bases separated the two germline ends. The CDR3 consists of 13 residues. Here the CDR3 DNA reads TGTGCCAGCAGCTTAACGCAGAATTCACCCCTCCACTTT. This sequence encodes CASSLTQNSPLHF.

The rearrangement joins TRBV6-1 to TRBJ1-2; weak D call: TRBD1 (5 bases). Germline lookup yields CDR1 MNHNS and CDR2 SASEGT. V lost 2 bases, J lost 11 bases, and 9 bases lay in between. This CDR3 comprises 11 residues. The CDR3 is CASSEPGGYTF. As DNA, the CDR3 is TGTGCCAGCAGTGAACCGGGGGGATACACCTTC.

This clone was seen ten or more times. The CDR3 region has the DNA TGTGCCAGCAGTGAAGGGGGGGGCCCCTACGAGCAGTACTTC. Residues: CASSEGGGPYEQYF. The V call is TRBV6-4, the J call TRBJ2-7, with D perhaps matching TRBD2 (7 bases). CDR1 and CDR2 (germline): MRHNA, SNTAGT. V shed 3 bases and J shed 2 bases, with 11 bases lying between them. There are 14 residues in the CDR3.

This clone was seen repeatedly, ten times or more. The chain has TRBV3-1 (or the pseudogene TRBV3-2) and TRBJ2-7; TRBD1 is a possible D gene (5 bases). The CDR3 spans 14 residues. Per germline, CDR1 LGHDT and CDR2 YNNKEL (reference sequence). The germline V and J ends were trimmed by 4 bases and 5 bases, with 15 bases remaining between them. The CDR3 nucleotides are TGTGCCAGCAGCCGTGGCAGGGTGGCTCACGAGCAGTACGTC. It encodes CASSRGRVAHEQYV.

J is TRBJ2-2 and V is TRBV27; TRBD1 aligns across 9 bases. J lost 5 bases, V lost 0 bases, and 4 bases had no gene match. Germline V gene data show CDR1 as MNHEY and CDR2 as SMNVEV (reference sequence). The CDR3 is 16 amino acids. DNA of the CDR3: TGTGCCAGCAGTTTATCTCAGACAGGGGGGACCGGGGAGCTGTTTTTT. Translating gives CASSLSQTGGTGELFF.

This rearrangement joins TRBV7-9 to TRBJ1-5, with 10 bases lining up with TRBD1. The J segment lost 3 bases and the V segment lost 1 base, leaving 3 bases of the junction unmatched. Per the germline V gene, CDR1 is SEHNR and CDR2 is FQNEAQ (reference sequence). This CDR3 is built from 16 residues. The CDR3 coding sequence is TGTGCCAGCAGCTTAGAAGGGACAGGGGTCAATCAGCCCCAGCATTTT. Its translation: CASSLEGTGVNQPQHF.